This T cell receptor (beta chain) was recovered during a study of blood T cell repertoires in COVID-19. This table comes from immunoSEQ multiplex PCR, and its TCRdb copy is limited to in-frame clones, with some not included. This sample has about 41,000 clones; 70% to 90% occur once, and the top ten carry 3.5% to 5.5%. Per germline, CDR1 MNHEY and CDR2 SVGAGI. This CDR3 spans 15 amino acids. Trimming stripped 5 bases from V and 6 bases from J, with 17 bases between. The source of this sequence is a man between 60 and 75 years old with acute or convalescent COVID-19. This rearrangement joins TRBV6-5 to TRBJ2-1; TRBD2 is a possible D gene (6 bases). The material sequenced was peripheral blood. CDR3 region: CASSPDQGGFNEQFF. In nucleotides, the CDR3 is TGTGCCAGCAGTCCGGACCAGGGAGGCTTCAATGAGCAGTTCTTC.